Listed here is a single T cell receptor (beta chain). Its antigen remains unidentified. One base away there is no much larger clone; base qualities are not given. This sample is part of a study of T cell changes during pregnancy in multiple sclerosis (dated by TCRdb to about 2019). Study-level background: The study looked at changes in the T cell repertoire across pregnancy in women with multiple sclerosis.

Libraries were built with the immunoSEQ multiplex PCR assay. The clones in this table, taken by TCRdb from immuneACCESS, are in-frame only. Not every clone is retained; where verified, under half of the shortfall comes from an unresolved V gene, and the cause of the rest is unknown. This sample holds tens of thousands of clones; approximately 90% were observed only once. The ten largest clones add up to 0.6% to 0.75% of the sample. The CDR1 and CDR2 encoded by the germline V gene are SQVTM and ANQGSEA. The CDR3 measures 13 amino acids from cysteine to phenylalanine. Only the CDR3 DNA is retained, 39 bases long and in frame from the first base. V is pruned by 3 bases and J by 4 bases, leaving 5 bases of the junction without a gene match.

The chain uses TRBV29-1 and TRBJ1-2; 7 bases in the middle match TRBD1. The TCR sequence derives from a female donor with multiple sclerosis, enrolled in a pregnancy study. Source: CD4+ T cells from peripheral blood mononuclear cells, taken before pregnancy. The DNA sequence follows: TGCAGCGTTGATTTACAGGGGAGCTATGGCTACACCTTC. Its protein product is CSVDLQGSYGYTF. Reference TRBV29-1 and TRBJ1-2 proteins supply the regions before and after the CDR3; the full variable domain is: SAVISQKPSRDICQRGTSLTIQCQVDSQVTMMFWYRQQPGQSLTLIATANQGSEATYESGFVIDKFPISRPNLTFSTLTVSNMSPEDSSIYLCSVDLQGSYGYTFGSGTRLTVV.